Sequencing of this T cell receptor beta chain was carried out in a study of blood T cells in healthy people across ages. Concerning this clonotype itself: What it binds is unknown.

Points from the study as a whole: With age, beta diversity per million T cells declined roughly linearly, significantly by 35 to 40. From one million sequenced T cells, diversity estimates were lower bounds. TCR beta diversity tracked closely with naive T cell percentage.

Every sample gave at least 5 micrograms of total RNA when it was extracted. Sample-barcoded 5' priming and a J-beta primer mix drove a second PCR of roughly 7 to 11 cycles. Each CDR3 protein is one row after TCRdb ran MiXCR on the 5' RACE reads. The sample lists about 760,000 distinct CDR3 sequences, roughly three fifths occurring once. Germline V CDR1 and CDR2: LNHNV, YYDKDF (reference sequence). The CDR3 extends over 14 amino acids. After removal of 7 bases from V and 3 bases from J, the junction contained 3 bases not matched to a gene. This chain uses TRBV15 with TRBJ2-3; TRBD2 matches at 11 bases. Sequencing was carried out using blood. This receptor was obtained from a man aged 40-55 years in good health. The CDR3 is CATTLAGGTDTQYF. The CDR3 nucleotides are TGTGCCACCACGCTAGCGGGAGGTACAGATACGCAGTATTTT. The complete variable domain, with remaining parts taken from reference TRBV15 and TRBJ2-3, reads DAMVIQNPRYQVTQFGKPVTLSCSQTLNHNVMYWYQQKSSQAPKLLFHYYDKDFNNEADTPDNFQSRRPNTSFCFLDIRSPGLGDTAMYLCATTLAGGTDTQYFGPGTRLTVL.